The 27 T cell receptor beta chains presented below share a single source sample, sequenced in a study of cytomegalovirus exposure and HLA in healthy donors. PCR employed 60 Vbeta and 13 Jbeta primers. Using immunoSEQ multiplex PCR, the repertoire was profiled, and TCRdb retains in-frame clones only, with some absent. The sample includes some 200,000 clones, around 86% of them seen just once. The sample taken for sequencing was PBMCs. The receptors come from a woman aged 40 to 49 in good health and CMV-seronegative.

The CDR3 DNA is TGCAGCGCTGGACCGTTACAGGGTAGCGACACCTTC. Translation: CSAGPLQGSDTF. The chain recombines TRBV29-1 with TRBJ1-2; D perhaps matches TRBD1 (6 bases). CDR1 is SQVTM, CDR2 ANQGSEA, per germline. The CDR3 loop spans 12 amino acids. The V gene lost 7 bases and the J gene lost 12 bases, with 21 bases spanning the gap. Full variable domain (outside the CDR3, taken from reference TRBV29-1 and TRBJ1-2): SAVISQKPSRDICQRGTSLTIQCQVDSQVTMMFWYRQQPGQSLTLIATANQGSEATYESGFVIDKFPISRPNLTFSTLTVSNMSPEDSSIYLCSAGPLQGSDTFGSGTRLTVV.

The chain is built from TRBV5-1 and TRBJ1-2, with D possibly being TRBD1 (6 bases). This CDR3 has 13 residues. V was trimmed by 4 bases and J by 1 base, leaving 8 bases between them. CDR1 SGHRS and CDR2 YFSETQ come from the germline V gene. CDR3 in DNA: TGCGCCAGCAGCCAACAGGGTAACTATGGCTACACCTTC. As protein: CASSQQGNYGYTF.

This rearrangement joins TRBV7-2 to TRBJ1-2; no reliable D call. This CDR3 has 13 amino acids. In germline, CDR1 is SGHTA, CDR2 FQGNSA. The V and J ends lost 2 bases and 8 bases respectively, with 12 bases between them. CDR3 bases: TGTGCCAGCAGCTTATTGTATCACGAGGGCTACACCTTC. Translating gives CASSLLYHEGYTF.

This clone has a single count. This chain links TRBV28 with TRBJ1-1; 7 nucleotides line up with TRBD1. CDR3 length: 15 residues. The germline V gene encodes CDR1 MDHEN and CDR2 SYDVKM. V lost 6 bases to trimming and J lost 4 bases; unmatched junction nucleotides: 11. Written as DNA, the CDR3 is TGTGCCAGCAGCCTTCGAGGGGGCAGGCTCACTGAAGCTTTCTTT. Its protein product is CASSLRGGRLTEAFF.

DNA for the CDR3: TGTGCCAGCAGTTTAGCGCTAGCCGACGAGCAGTACTTC. This gives the protein CASSLALADEQYF. The genes are TRBV27 and TRBJ2-7, with a weak D call TRBD2 (5 bases). The CDR3 contains 13 residues. Between the trimmed V and J ends, which lost 2 bases and 5 bases, there was a span of 10 bases. The germline V gene has CDR1 MNHEY and CDR2 SMNVEV (reference sequence).

This clone was detected a few times. V usage is TRBV27 and J usage is TRBJ2-3; D gene unclear. CDR3 length: 13 amino acids. CDR1 and CDR2 (germline): MNHEY, SMNVEV (reference sequence). V lost 4 bases to trimming and J lost 3 bases, with 8 bases between them. This chain's CDR3 is CASSWAETDTQYF. For the CDR3, the DNA is TGTGCCAGCAGTTGGGCAGAGACAGATACGCAGTATTTT.

The rearrangement links TRBV19 to TRBJ1-1, with 8 nucleotides matching TRBD1. Germline values: CDR1 LNHDA, CDR2 SQIVND (reference sequence). V dropped 5 bases and J dropped 1; count of bases not matched to a gene: 3. The CDR3 has 14 amino acids. CDR3 residues: CASSVTGANTEAFF. In DNA form, the CDR3 reads TGTGCCAGTAGTGTGACAGGGGCGAACACTGAAGCTTTCTTT.

The chain employs TRBV9 and TRBJ2-1; 7 bases line up with TRBD1. The V segment lost 3 bases and the J segment 7 bases; nucleotides outside the gene matches: 4. Germline CDR1 and CDR2: SGDLS and YYNGEE. The length of the CDR3 is 13 residues. The CDR3 DNA reads TGTGCCAGCAGCGCGGGACAGTTAAATGAGCAGTTCTTC. Amino acids: CASSAGQLNEQFF.

The rearrangement links TRBV13 to TRBJ1-5, with a tentative D call TRBD1 (6 bases). This CDR3 has 16 amino acids. Per the germline V gene, CDR1 is PRHDT and CDR2 is FYEKMQ (reference sequence). V was trimmed by 0 bases and J by 6 bases, leaving 15 bases between them. CDR3 in amino acids: CASSLGGAGAGQPQHF. For the CDR3, the DNA is TGTGCCAGCAGCTTAGGAGGGGCAGGGGCCGGTCAGCCCCAGCATTTT.

The count of this clone is one. The chain uses TRBV28 and TRBJ1-3; maybe TRBD1 (6 bases). Germline-derived CDR1 and CDR2 are MDHEN and SYDVKM. The CDR3 sequence is 16 residues long. The V and J ends lost 4 bases and 2 bases respectively, with 15 bases between them. The CDR3 reads CASSSLGGGAGNTIYF. The CDR3 coding sequence is TGTGCCAGCAGTTCCCTTGGTGGGGGCGCTGGAAACACCATATATTTT.

The chain carries TRBV25-1 and TRBJ1-2, with D hard to call. Germline CDR1 is MGHDK and CDR2 is SYGVNS. V was trimmed by 10 bases and J by 4 bases, leaving 22 bases between them. The CDR3 length is 15 residues. CDR3 in amino acids: CATSMMTGRSYGYTF. The CDR3 nucleotides read TGTGCCACCTCGATGATGACGGGGAGGAGCTATGGCTACACCTTC.

The rearrangement joins TRBV5-1 to TRBJ1-6, with D hard to call. V lost 5 bases, J lost 9 bases, and 18 bases lay in between. Germline loops: CDR1 SGHRS, CDR2 YFSETQ. The CDR3 contains 15 residues. CDR3: CASRQYDTASSPLHF. CDR3 nucleotides: TGCGCCAGCAGACAGTACGACACGGCGTCTTCACCCCTCCACTTT.

The chain combines TRBV6-5 with TRBJ2-7, with D unclear. CDR1 is MNHEY, CDR2 SVGAGI, per germline. The CDR3 is 15 residues long. V shed 2 bases and J shed 0 bases, with 11 bases lying between them. The CDR3 DNA follows: TGTGCCAGCAGTTACATCCTCCCGGGCTCCTACGAGCAGTACTTC. Translated, it gives CASSYILPGSYEQYF.

In DNA, the CDR3 is TGTGCCAGCAGTGAATGGTTAGCGGGAGGGACCTACGAGCAGTACTTC. Translated, it gives CASSEWLAGGTYEQYF. The chain couples TRBV2 to TRBJ2-7; 11 nucleotides line up with TRBD2. Germline-derived CDR1 and CDR2 are SNHLY and FYNNEI. This CDR3 spans 16 amino acids. V lost 2 bases to trimming and J lost 2 bases; unmatched junction nucleotides: 5.

This rearrangement joins TRBV18 to TRBJ2-1, with a tentative D call TRBD2 (5 bases). Germline assignment: CDR1 KGHSH and CDR2 LQKENI. CDR3 length equals 14 residues. V lost 5 bases, J lost 8 bases, and 16 bases lay in between. The CDR3 sequence: CASSTIPSIYEQFF. In nucleotides, the CDR3 is TGTGCCAGCTCAACGATCCCTAGCATCTATGAGCAGTTCTTC.

In its sample, this clone was seen once. This chain links TRBV19 with TRBJ1-1; D is unresolved. In germline, CDR1 is LNHDA, CDR2 SQIVND (reference sequence). Trimming shortened V by 3 bases and J by 1 base, and 9 bases separated the two germline ends. This CDR3 region has 14 residues. CDR3 coding DNA: TGTGCCAGTAGTATTTCACTTCAGAACACTGAAGCTTTCTTT. Encoded protein: CASSISLQNTEAFF.

The chain uses TRBV4-2 and TRBJ2-7; 12 nucleotides agree with TRBD2. The V segment lost 4 bases and the J segment 12 bases; nucleotides outside the gene matches: 7. Germline V gives CDR1 LGHNA, CDR2 YNFKEQ. The CDR3 length is 13 residues. CDR3 sequence reads: CASSPASGRVRYF. CDR3 coding DNA: TGTGCCAGCAGCCCGGCTAGCGGGAGGGTTCGGTACTTC.

This chain uses TRBV5-4 with TRBJ1-1, with a tentative D call TRBD1 (6 bases). Germline V CDR1 and CDR2: SGHNT, YYREEE (reference sequence). CDR3 length: 17 residues. V lost 2 bases, J lost 1 base, and 18 bases lay in between. In DNA, the CDR3 is TGTGCCAGCAGCTTTGGATGGGACACCCAAAAGAACACTGAAGCTTTCTTT. Its protein product is CASSFGWDTQKNTEAFF. Combining the CDR3 with reference TRBV5-4 and TRBJ1-1 gives the whole variable domain ETGVTQSPTHLIKTRGQQVTLRCSSQSGHNTVSWYQQALGQGPQFIFQYYREEENGRGNFPPRFSGLQFPNYSSELNVNALELDDSALYLCASSFGWDTQKNTEAFFGQGTRLTVV.

The CDR3 coding sequence is TGTGCCAGCAGCAGTGGACTAGCGGGGATCAATGAGCAGTTCTTC. Its protein is CASSSGLAGINEQFF. The rearrangement uses TRBV9 and TRBJ2-1, with 12 bases identical to TRBD2. There are 15 residues in the CDR3. Per germline, CDR1 SGDLS and CDR2 YYNGEE. The trim removed 4 bases at V and 6 bases at J, leaving 5 bases unmatched.

The chain couples TRBV9 to TRBJ1-1, with 7 bases identical to TRBD1. The germline CDR1 and CDR2 sequences are SGDLS and YYNGEE. Trimming cost V 5 bases and J 2 bases; bases outside gene matches: 9. This CDR3 is 15 amino acids long. CDR3 sequence reads: CASRPRQGGNTEAFF. The CDR3 DNA is TGTGCCAGCAGGCCACGTCAGGGGGGCAACACTGAAGCTTTCTTT.

The rearrangement uses TRBV2 and TRBJ2-7; TRBD2 aligns across 7 bases. Germline CDR1 is SNHLY and CDR2 is FYNNEI. V lost 6 bases, J lost 4 bases, and 12 bases stayed unmatched. The CDR3 length is 15 residues. In DNA form, the CDR3 reads TGTGCCAGCAGATCCCCGGCGGGGGTGGGGTACGAGCAGTACTTC. It codes for CASRSPAGVGYEQYF. Full variable domain (remainder filled in from reference TRBV2 and TRBJ2-7): EPEVTQTPSHQVTQMGQEVILRCVPISNHLYFYWYRQILGQKVEFLVSFYNNEISEKSEIFDDQFSVERPDGSNFTLKIRSTKLEDSAMYFCASRSPAGVGYEQYFGPGTRLTVT.

This clone was observed a few times. The rearrangement joins TRBV5-6 to TRBJ2-5; TRBD2 might be the D (5 bases). The CDR3 consists of 14 residues. The germline gives CDR1 SGHDT, CDR2 YYEEEE. V was cut by 4 bases and J by 5 bases, with 15 bases left in between. The CDR3 nucleotides are TGTGCCAGCAGCGACACGGACTTTGCGGAGACCCAGTACTTC. It yields the protein CASSDTDFAETQYF.

The V and J genes are TRBV18 and TRBJ1-5; D might be TRBD1 (6 bases). V was clipped by 4 bases and J by 5 bases, with 9 bases between them. This CDR3 contains 13 residues. CDR1 is KGHSH, CDR2 LQKENI, per germline. CDR3: CASSRYRDQPQHF. CDR3 in DNA: TGTGCCAGCTCACGGTACAGGGATCAGCCCCAGCATTTT. Filled out from reference TRBV18 and TRBJ1-5, the complete variable domain reads NAGVMQNPRHLVRRRGQEARLRCSPMKGHSHVYWYRQLPEEGLKFMVYLQKENIIDESGMPKERFSAEFPKEGPSILRIQQVVRGDSAAYFCASSRYRDQPQHFGDGTRLSIL.

This clone has only a few counts. The chain combines TRBV12-5 with TRBJ2-1; TRBD2 aligns across 10 bases. The CDR3 has 18 amino acids. Trimming cost V 6 bases and J 2 bases; bases outside gene matches: 13. Germline CDR1 and CDR2: LGHNT and FRNRAP. Here the CDR3 DNA reads TGTGCTAGTGGCCGATCTCTAGCGGGAGATAGGCCCTACAATGAGCAGTTCTTC. Translated, it gives CASGRSLAGDRPYNEQFF.

The gene calls are TRBV5-1 and TRBJ1-3; D ambiguous. Per germline, CDR1 SGHRS and CDR2 YFSETQ. Trimming took off 3 bases at V and 2 bases at J, with 6 bases between the two ends. This CDR3 contains 13 residues. The CDR3 nucleotides read TGCGCCAGCAGCTCACAAACTGGAAACACCATATATTTT. This translates into CASSSQTGNTIYF.

This clone has only one observation. CDR3: CASSRIPGTGNPGELFF. The CDR3, as DNA: TGTGCCAGCAGCCGAATTCCCGGGACAGGGAATCCCGGGGAGCTGTTTTTT. V gene TRBV7-9 combines with J gene TRBJ2-2, with 9 bases that match TRBD1. Trimming removed 5 bases from V and 6 bases from J; junction bases left unmatched: 13. Germline V gives CDR1 SEHNR, CDR2 FQNEAQ (reference sequence). The CDR3 loop spans 17 amino acids.

The V gene is TRBV6-5, the J gene TRBJ1-4; D is undetermined. V was clipped by 5 bases and J by 7 bases, with 14 bases between them. Germline lookup yields CDR1 MNHEY and CDR2 SVGAGI. The CDR3 has 14 residues. CDR3 in amino acids: CASSRALGGEKLFF. CDR3 nucleotides: TGTGCCAGCAGTCGGGCCCTTGGAGGTGAAAAACTGTTTTTT.